This T cell receptor beta chain was observed in a study of OX40 agonist ivuxolimab in advanced cancers. Study-wide findings and caveats: Antigen specificity of clonally expanded peripheral T cells was not established. Clones of CD4+ and CD8+ blood T cells grew by week 6 at doses of 0.1 to 3.0 mg/kg. More expanded clones were found, on average, in CD8+ than in CD4+ T cells.

This table comes from immunoSEQ multiplex PCR, and its TCRdb copy is limited to in-frame clones, with some not included. The profile shows some 38,000 clones, about 90% of them singletons. Any history of autoimmune disease or systemic immunosuppression disqualified patients. Details on this clone: Its target is not known.

Trimming left V 5 bases short and J 5 bases short, with 22 bases between. CDR1 and CDR2 (germline): SEHNR, FQNEAQ (reference sequence). This CDR3 region has 16 residues. This chain uses TRBV7-9 with TRBJ2-7, with D tentatively TRBD1 or TRBD2 (7 bases each). This clonotype was obtained from an adult with an advanced solid tumor such as melanoma, head and neck, liver or kidney cancer. Material: CD4+ or CD8+ T cells sorted from blood, obtained in a trial of the OX40 agonist ivuxolimab. The CDR3 sequence: CASSPITGEGFHEQYF. The CDR3 DNA reads as TGTGCCAGCAGCCCGATCACAGGGGAGGGTTTTCACGAGCAGTACTTC.